The following is a T cell receptor beta chain sequence with its context. The data are from a study of CDR3 diversity in severe acne. MiXCR was run by TCRdb on the PCR reads, yielding one entry per CDR3 protein. The data contain over 70,000 distinct CDR3 sequences, under 65% of them seen just once; the ten biggest clones take up roughly an eighth. Germline V CDR1 and CDR2: KGHDR, SFDVKD. Trimming cost V 5 bases and J 4 bases; bases outside gene matches: 6. The CDR3 is 16 amino acids. This sequence originates from a male donor in good health, without acne. The chain recombines TRBV24-1 with TRBJ2-1; 11 nucleotides match TRBD1. Sequencing was carried out using blood. Here the CDR3 DNA reads TGTGCCACCAGTGTTGGGACAGGGGGTAGGTACAATGAGCAGTTCTTC. Translated, it gives CATSVGTGGRYNEQFF.